These 3 T cell receptor beta chains were all obtained from the same sample, sequenced in a study of a mutant IDH1 vaccine in newly diagnosed glioma. The data were produced by immunoSEQ multiplex PCR, yet TCRdb's version contains in-frame clones alone and is incomplete. The table includes over 60,000 clones, around 81% detected once. The time point is: week 35, safety follow-up. Doses consisted of 300 ug of mutant IDH1 20-mer peptide each, paired with topical imiquimod. These TCRs' antigens remain unknown. The sample in question was PBMCs, obtained from a glioma patient whose treatment included an IDH1 peptide vaccine. These receptors were obtained from a man aged 40-49 years with glioma.

The V call is TRBV6-5, the J call TRBJ2-7; the match to TRBD1 covers 7 bases. With 4 bases clipped from V and 2 bases from J, the junction kept 5 bases outside the gene matches. The germline gives CDR1 MNHEY, CDR2 SVGAGI. The CDR3 consists of 14 residues. The CDR3 coding sequence is TGTGCCAGCAGTTGGCGACAGGGCCCCTACGAGCAGTACTTC. Residues: CASSWRQGPYEQYF.

The genes are TRBV19 and TRBJ2-1; 8 bases are shared with TRBD1. The CDR3 contains 15 residues. After removal of 5 bases from V and 1 base from J, the junction contained 4 bases not matched to a gene. The germline CDR1 and CDR2 sequences are LNHDA and SQIVND (reference sequence). CDR3 loop: CASSPDRASYNEQFF. The CDR3 DNA reads TGTGCCAGTAGTCCGGACAGGGCGTCCTACAATGAGCAGTTCTTC.

The J gene is TRBJ2-1, the V gene TRBV5-1, with TRBD2 matching 7 bases. Trimming cost V 0 bases and J 4 bases; bases outside gene matches: 7. Germline V gene lookup returns CDR1 SGHRS and CDR2 YFSETQ. The CDR3 consists of 16 residues. CDR3 sequence (DNA): TGCGCCAGCAGCTTGGCGACGGGCGGGGGTTACAATGAGCAGTTCTTC. Residues: CASSLATGGGYNEQFF. The variable domain in full, with the rest retrieved from reference TRBV5-1 and TRBJ2-1, is KAGVTQTPRYLIKTRGQQVTLSCSPISGHRSVSWYQQTPGQGLQFLFEYFSETQRNKGNFPGRFSGRQFSNSRSEMNVSTLELGDSALYLCASSLATGGGYNEQFFGPGTRLTVL.